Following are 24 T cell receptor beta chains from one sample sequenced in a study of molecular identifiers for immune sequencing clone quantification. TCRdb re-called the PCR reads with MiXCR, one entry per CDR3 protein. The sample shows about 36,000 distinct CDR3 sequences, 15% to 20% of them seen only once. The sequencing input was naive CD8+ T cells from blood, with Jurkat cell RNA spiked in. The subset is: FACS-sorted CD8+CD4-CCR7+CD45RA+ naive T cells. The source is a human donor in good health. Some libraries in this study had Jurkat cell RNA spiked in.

CDR3 in DNA: TGTGCCAGCAGTTCCGGTGGCTCCTATAATTCACCCCTCCACTTT. Translated, it gives CASSSGGSYNSPLHF. The rearrangement uses TRBV27 and TRBJ1-6; D call uncertain. V lost 4 bases and J lost 0, with 7 bases in between. The CDR3 loop spans 15 amino acids. The V gene's germline CDR1 is MNHEY and CDR2 SMNVEV (reference sequence).

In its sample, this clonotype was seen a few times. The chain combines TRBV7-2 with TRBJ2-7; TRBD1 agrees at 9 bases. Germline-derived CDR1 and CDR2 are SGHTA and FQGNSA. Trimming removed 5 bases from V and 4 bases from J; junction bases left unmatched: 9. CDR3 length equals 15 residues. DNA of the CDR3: TGTGCCAGCAGCCAAAGGGGACAGGGATTATACGAGCAGTACTTC. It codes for CASSQRGQGLYEQYF. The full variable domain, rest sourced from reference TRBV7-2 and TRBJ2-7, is GAGVSQSPSNKVTEKGKDVELRCDPISGHTALYWYRQSLGQGLEFLIYFQGNSAPDKSGLPSDRFSAERTGGSVSTLTIQRTQQEDSAVYLCASSQRGQGLYEQYFGPGTRLTVT.

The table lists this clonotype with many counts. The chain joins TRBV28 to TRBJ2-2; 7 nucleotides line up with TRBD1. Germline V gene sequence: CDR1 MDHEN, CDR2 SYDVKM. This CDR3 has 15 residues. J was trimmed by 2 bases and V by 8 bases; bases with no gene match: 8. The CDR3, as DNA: TGTGCCAGCGGCTCGGGACAGACCAACACCGGGGAGCTGTTTTTT. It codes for CASGSGQTNTGELFF.

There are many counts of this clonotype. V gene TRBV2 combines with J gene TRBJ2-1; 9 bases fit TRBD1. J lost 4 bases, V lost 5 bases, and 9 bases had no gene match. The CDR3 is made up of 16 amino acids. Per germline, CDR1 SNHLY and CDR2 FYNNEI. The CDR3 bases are TGTGCCAGCAGTCAATTCCGGGACAGGGATTACAATGAGCAGTTCTTC. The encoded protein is CASSQFRDRDYNEQFF. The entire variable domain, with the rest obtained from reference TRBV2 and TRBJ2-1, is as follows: EPEVTQTPSHQVTQMGQEVILRCVPISNHLYFYWYRQILGQKVEFLVSFYNNEISEKSEIFDDQFSVERPDGSNFTLKIRSTKLEDSAMYFCASSQFRDRDYNEQFFGPGTRLTVL.

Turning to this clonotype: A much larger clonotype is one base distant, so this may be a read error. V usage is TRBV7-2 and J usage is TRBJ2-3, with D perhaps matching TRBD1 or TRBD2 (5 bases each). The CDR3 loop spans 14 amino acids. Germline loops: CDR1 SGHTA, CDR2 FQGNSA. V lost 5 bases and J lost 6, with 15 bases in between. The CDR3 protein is CASSNQDWGDTQYF. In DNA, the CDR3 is TGTGCCAGCAGCAACCAGGACTGGGGGGATACGCAGTATTTT.

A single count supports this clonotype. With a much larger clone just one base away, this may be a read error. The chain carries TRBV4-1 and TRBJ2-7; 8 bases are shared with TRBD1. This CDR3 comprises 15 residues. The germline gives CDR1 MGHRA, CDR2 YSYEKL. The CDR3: CASSQDETGAYGQYF. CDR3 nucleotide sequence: TGCGCCAGCAGCCAAGACGAGACAGGGGCCTACGGGCAGTACTTC.

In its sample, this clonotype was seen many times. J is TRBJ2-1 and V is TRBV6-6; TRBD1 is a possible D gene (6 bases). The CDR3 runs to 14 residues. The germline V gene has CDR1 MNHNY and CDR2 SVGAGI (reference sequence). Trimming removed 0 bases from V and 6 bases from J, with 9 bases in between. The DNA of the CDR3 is TGTGCCAGCAGTTACTCGACAGGAGGCAATGAGCAGTTCTTC. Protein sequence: CASSYSTGGNEQFF.

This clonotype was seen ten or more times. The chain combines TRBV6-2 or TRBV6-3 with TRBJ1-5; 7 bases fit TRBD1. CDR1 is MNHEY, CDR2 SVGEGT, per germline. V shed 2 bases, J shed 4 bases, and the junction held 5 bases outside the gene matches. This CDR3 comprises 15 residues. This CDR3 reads CASSYLEGANQPQHF. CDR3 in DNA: TGTGCCAGCAGTTACCTGGAGGGGGCAAATCAGCCCCAGCATTTT.

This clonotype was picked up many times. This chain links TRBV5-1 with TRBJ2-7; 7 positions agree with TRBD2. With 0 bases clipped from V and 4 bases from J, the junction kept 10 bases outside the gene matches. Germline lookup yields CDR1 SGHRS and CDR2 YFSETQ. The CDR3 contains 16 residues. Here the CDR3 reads CASSLGGLGRSYEQYF. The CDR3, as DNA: TGCGCCAGCAGCTTGGGCGGACTAGGACGATCTTACGAGCAGTACTTC.

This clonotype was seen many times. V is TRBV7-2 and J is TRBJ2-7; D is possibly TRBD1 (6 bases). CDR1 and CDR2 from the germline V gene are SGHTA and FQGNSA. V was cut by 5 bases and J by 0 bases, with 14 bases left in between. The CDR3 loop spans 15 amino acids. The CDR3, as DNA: TGTGCCAGCAGCCCGGACAGTTTGCGCTCCTACGAGCAGTACTTC. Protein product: CASSPDSLRSYEQYF. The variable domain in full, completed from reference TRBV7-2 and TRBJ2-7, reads GAGVSQSPSNKVTEKGKDVELRCDPISGHTALYWYRQSLGQGLEFLIYFQGNSAPDKSGLPSDRFSAERTGGSVSTLTIQRTQQEDSAVYLCASSPDSLRSYEQYFGPGTRLTVT.

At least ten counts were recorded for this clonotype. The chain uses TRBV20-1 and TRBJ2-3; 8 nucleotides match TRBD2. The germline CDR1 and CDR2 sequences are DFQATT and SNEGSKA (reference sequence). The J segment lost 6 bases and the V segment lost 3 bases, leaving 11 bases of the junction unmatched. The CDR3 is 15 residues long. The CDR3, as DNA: TGCAGTGCTAGGGCCAGCGGGAGACGATTGGATACGCAGTATTTT. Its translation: CSARASGRRLDTQYF.

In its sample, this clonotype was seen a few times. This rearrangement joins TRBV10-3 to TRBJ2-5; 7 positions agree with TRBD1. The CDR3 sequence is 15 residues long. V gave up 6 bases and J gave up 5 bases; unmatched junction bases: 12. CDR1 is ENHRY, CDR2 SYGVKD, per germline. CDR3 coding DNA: TGTGCCATCAGCGACCGACAGGGTGCCCTGGAGACCCAGTACTTC. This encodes CAISDRQGALETQYF.

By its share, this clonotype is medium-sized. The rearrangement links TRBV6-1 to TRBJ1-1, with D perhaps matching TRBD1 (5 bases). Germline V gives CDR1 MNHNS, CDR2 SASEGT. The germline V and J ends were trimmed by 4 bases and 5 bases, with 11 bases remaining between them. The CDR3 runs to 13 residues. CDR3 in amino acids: CASSVLGTTEAFF. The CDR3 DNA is TGTGCCAGCAGTGTTTTAGGGACTACTGAAGCTTTCTTT.

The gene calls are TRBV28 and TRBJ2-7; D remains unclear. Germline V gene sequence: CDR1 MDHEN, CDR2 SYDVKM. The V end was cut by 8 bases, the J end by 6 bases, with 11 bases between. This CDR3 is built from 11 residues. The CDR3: CASLAGREQYF. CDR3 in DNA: TGTGCCAGCCTTGCCGGTCGCGAGCAGTACTTC.

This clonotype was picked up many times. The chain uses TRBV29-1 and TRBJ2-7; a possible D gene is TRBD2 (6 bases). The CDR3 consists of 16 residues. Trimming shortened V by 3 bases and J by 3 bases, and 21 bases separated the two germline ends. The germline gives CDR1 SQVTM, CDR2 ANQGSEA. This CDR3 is CSVEGGSSNGFYEQYF. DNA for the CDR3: TGCAGCGTTGAGGGGGGATCTTCCAACGGGTTCTACGAGCAGTACTTC.

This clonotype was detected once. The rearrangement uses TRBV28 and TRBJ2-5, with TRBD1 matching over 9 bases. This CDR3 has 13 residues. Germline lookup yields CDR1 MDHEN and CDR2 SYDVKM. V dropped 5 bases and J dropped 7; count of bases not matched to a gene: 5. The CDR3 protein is CASSAGTGLTQYF. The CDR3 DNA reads TGTGCCAGCAGTGCCGGGACAGGGCTGACCCAGTACTTC.

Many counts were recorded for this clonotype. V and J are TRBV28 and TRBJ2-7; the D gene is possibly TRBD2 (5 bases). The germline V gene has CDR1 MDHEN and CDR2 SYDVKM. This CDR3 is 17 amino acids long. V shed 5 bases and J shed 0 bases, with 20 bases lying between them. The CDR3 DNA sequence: TGTGCCAGCAGTACCACTCACATCGGGAAGAACTCCTACGAGCAGTACTTC. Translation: CASSTTHIGKNSYEQYF.

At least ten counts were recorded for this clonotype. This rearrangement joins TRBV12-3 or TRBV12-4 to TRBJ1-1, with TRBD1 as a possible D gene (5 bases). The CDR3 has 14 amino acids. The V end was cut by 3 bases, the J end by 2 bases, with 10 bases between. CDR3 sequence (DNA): TGTGCCAGCAGTTTTTATCGGGACAACACTGAAGCTTTCTTT. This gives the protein CASSFYRDNTEAFF.

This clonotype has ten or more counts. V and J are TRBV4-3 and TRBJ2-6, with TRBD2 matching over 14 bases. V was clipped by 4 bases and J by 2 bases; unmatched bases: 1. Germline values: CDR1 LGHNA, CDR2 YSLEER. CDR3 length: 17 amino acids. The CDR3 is CASSPGLAGAGANVLTF. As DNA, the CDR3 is TGCGCCAGCAGCCCGGGACTAGCGGGAGCTGGGGCCAACGTCCTGACTTTC.

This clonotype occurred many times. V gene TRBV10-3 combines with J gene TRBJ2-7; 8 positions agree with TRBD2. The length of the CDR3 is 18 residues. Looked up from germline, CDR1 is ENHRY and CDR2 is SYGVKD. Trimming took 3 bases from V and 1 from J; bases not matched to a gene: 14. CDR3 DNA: TGTGCCATCAGTGATCCCCGTCTGGCGGGAGGTGGGTCCTACGAGCAGTACTTC. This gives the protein CAISDPRLAGGGSYEQYF.

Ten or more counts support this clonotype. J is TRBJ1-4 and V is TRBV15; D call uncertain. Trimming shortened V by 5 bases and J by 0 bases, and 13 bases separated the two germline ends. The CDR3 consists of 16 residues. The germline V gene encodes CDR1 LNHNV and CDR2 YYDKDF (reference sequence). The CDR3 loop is CATSGNRGATNEKLFF. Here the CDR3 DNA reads TGTGCCACCAGCGGAAATCGAGGCGCAACTAATGAAAAACTGTTTTTT.

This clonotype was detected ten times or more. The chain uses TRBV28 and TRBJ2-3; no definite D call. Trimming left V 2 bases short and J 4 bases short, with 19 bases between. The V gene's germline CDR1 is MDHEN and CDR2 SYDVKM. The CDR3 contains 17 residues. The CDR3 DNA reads TGTGCCAGCAGTTTAATGCTGTCTACAGTTTATCCAGATACGCAGTATTTT. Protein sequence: CASSLMLSTVYPDTQYF.

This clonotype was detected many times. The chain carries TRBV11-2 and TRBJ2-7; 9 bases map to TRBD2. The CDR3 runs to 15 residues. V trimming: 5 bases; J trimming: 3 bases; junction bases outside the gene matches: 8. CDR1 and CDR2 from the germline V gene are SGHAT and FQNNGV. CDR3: CASSPGSGRGYEQYF. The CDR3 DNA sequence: TGTGCCAGCAGCCCGGGTAGCGGGAGAGGCTACGAGCAGTACTTC.

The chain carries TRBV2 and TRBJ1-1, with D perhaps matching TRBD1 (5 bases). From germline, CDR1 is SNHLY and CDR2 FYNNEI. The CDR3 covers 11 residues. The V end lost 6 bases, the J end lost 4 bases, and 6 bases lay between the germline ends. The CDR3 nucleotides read TGTGCCAGCAGGGGGGGCACTGAAGCTTTCTTT. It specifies CASRGGTEAFF.